Below, 19 T cell receptor beta chains from the same sample are listed, as sequenced in a study of shared clonotypes between healthy human individuals. Assay used: immunoSEQ multiplex PCR; TCRdb lists only in-frame clones, some missing. The repertoire holds about 500,000 clones, with roughly three quarters as singletons. The sequenced material came from PBMCs. The receptors were gathered from a woman between 35 and 50 years old in good health. Some clones in this sample may be carry-over from other donors' samples.

CDR3 sequence (DNA): TGTGCCAGTACCCCCGTAAGGGGGGCGAACCAATACTCTGGGGCCAACGTCCTGACTTTC. Its protein is CASTPVRGANQYSGANVLTF. The chain employs TRBV19 and TRBJ2-6; D possibly matches TRBD1 or TRBD2 (6 bases each). CDR1 and CDR2 (germline): LNHDA, SQIVND (reference sequence). Trimming stripped 7 bases from V and 0 bases from J, with 25 bases between. The CDR3 is 20 amino acids.

The genes are TRBV11-3 and TRBJ2-1, with TRBD2 identical over 7 bases. Germline V CDR1 and CDR2: SGHNT, YENEEA. Trimming removed 1 base from V and 10 bases from J; junction bases left unmatched: 7. The CDR3 spans 14 residues. CDR3 amino acids: CASSLGAGAAEQFF. The CDR3 bases are TGTGCCAGCAGCTTAGGGGCGGGAGCCGCCGAGCAGTTCTTC.

This clone was picked up many times. The V call is TRBV30, the J call TRBJ2-2; 12 positions agree with TRBD2. Germline V gene data show CDR1 as GTSNPN and CDR2 as SVGIG (reference sequence). This CDR3 region has 16 residues. V shed 4 bases, J shed 3 bases, and the junction held 6 bases outside the gene matches. The CDR3, as DNA: TGTGCCTGGACAGGACTAGCGGGATCGGACACCGGGGAGCTGTTTTTT. Amino acid sequence: CAWTGLAGSDTGELFF.

The gene calls are TRBV5-1 and TRBJ2-5, with 11 bases identical to TRBD2. CDR1 is SGHRS and CDR2 is YFSETQ in the germline V gene. With 4 bases clipped from V and 5 bases from J, the junction kept 4 bases outside the gene matches. The CDR3 is made up of 14 amino acids. The CDR3 spells CASSVTSGEETQYF. The DNA for the CDR3 is TGCGCCAGCAGCGTGACTAGCGGGGAGGAGACCCAGTACTTC. The variable domain in full, completed from reference TRBV5-1 and TRBJ2-5, reads KAGVTQTPRYLIKTRGQQVTLSCSPISGHRSVSWYQQTPGQGLQFLFEYFSETQRNKGNFPGRFSGRQFSNSRSEMNVSTLELGDSALYLCASSVTSGEETQYFGPGTRLLVL.

This clone was detected only a few times. This may come from a read error, since a much larger clone is one base off. The chain uses TRBV6-1 and TRBJ1-3; TRBD1 might be the D (6 bases). The CDR3 has 14 residues. Germline V gives CDR1 MNHNS, CDR2 SASEGT. The chain's CDR3 is CASRVRGSGNTMYF. The CDR3 coding sequence is TGTGCCAGCAGGGTCAGGGGTTCTGGAAACACCATGTATTTT.

The chain recombines TRBV29-1 with TRBJ2-3; tentatively, D is TRBD1 (8 bases). Trimming left V 4 bases short and J 7 bases short, with 18 bases between. This CDR3 spans 14 amino acids. The germline gives CDR1 SQVTM, CDR2 ANQGSEA. The chain's CDR3 is CSVAPQGGSNTQYF. The CDR3 coding sequence is TGCAGCGTTGCTCCACAGGGGGGGTCAAATACGCAGTATTTT.

This clone was detected only once. The chain employs TRBV5-1 and TRBJ2-5; D perhaps matches TRBD1 (5 bases). There are 13 residues in the CDR3. V was trimmed by 7 bases and J by 3 bases, leaving 13 bases between them. CDR1 SGHRS and CDR2 YFSETQ come from the germline V gene. The CDR3 region is CASSTRVEETQYF. CDR3 nucleotide sequence: TGCGCCAGCTCAACCAGGGTCGAAGAGACCCAGTACTTC.

This sequence joins TRBV19 and TRBJ1-5; D is uncertain. Between the trimmed V and J ends, which lost 7 bases and 2 bases, there was a span of 12 bases. The CDR3 has 14 amino acids. CDR1 is LNHDA and CDR2 is SQIVND in the germline V gene (reference sequence). The CDR3 region is CASKAGRGNQPQHF. The CDR3 DNA sequence: TGTGCCAGTAAGGCGGGAAGAGGCAATCAGCCCCAGCATTTT.

This rearrangement joins TRBV15 to TRBJ2-7; D is uncertain. The V and J ends lost 0 bases and 0 bases respectively, with 9 bases between them. This CDR3 spans 15 amino acids. The germline V gene has CDR1 LNHNV and CDR2 YYDKDF (reference sequence). The CDR3 region has the DNA TGTGCCACCAGCAGAGATAGCACAGTCTCCTACGAGCAGTACTTC. Translating gives CATSRDSTVSYEQYF.

This clone was seen only a few times. V and J are TRBV30 and TRBJ1-3; 7 nucleotides match TRBD1. V dropped 3 bases and J dropped 2; count of bases not matched to a gene: 7. CDR3 size: 15 residues. Germline CDR1 reads GTSNPN; CDR2 reads SVGIG (reference sequence). CDR3 region: CAWRGGTEPGNTIYF. Here the CDR3 DNA reads TGTGCCTGGAGAGGGGGGACAGAACCTGGAAACACCATATATTTT.

The CDR3 protein is CASSGTSRTGELFF. DNA of the CDR3: TGTGCCAGCAGTGGAACAAGTAGAACCGGGGAGCTGTTTTTT. This sequence joins TRBV2 and TRBJ2-2; no definite D call. CDR1 and CDR2 from the germline V gene are SNHLY and FYNNEI. The CDR3 totals 14 residues. The V and J ends lost 4 bases and 5 bases respectively, with 11 bases between them.

As concerns this clone: A far larger clone lies a single base away; this is likely a read error. The chain uses TRBV29-1 and TRBJ1-1, with D unresolved. From germline, CDR1 is SQVTM and CDR2 ANQGSEA. Trimming took 4 bases from V and 7 from J, leaving 19 bases between them. This CDR3 has 14 amino acids. The CDR3 loop is CSVVLTRGVIEAFF. In DNA, the CDR3 is TGCAGCGTTGTCCTAACCCGGGGTGTGATTGAAGCTTTCTTT.

V and J are TRBV2 and TRBJ2-3; no firm D call. The CDR3 loop spans 11 amino acids. From germline, CDR1 is SNHLY and CDR2 FYNNEI. V gave up 6 bases and J gave up 5 bases, with 6 bases separating them. CDR3 bases: TGTGCCAGCAGACCTGTAGATACGCAGTATTTT. This translates into CASRPVDTQYF.

This clone appeared a few times. The chain uses TRBV6-1 and TRBJ2-7; 10 nucleotides line up with TRBD1. V dropped 10 bases and J dropped 3; count of bases not matched to a gene: 9. CDR1 is MNHNS and CDR2 is SASEGT in the germline V gene. CDR3 length: 14 residues. CDR3 DNA sequence: TGTGCCACAGCTCTCCGGGACAGGGGCTACGAGCAGTACTTC. Its translation is CATALRDRGYEQYF.

The chain recombines TRBV10-3 with TRBJ2-5; no definite D call. There are 13 residues in the CDR3. Trimming pared 5 bases from V and 4 bases from J, leaving 11 bases between. CDR1 is ENHRY and CDR2 is SYGVKD in the germline V gene. In DNA form, the CDR3 reads TGTGCCATCAGTCTAGGGCCCGGAGAGACCCAGTACTTC. It codes for CAISLGPGETQYF.

The chain links TRBV6-1 to TRBJ2-7; D not resolved. This CDR3 is 12 amino acids long. CDR1 MNHNS and CDR2 SASEGT come from the germline V gene. The V end was cut by 7 bases, the J end by 2 bases, with 9 bases between. The DNA of the CDR3 is TGTGCCAGCATTTGGGGAACCTACGAGCAGTACTTC. This codes for CASIWGTYEQYF.

This clone was seen many times. The chain has TRBV2 and TRBJ2-5; D possibly corresponds to TRBD2 (6 bases). The ends were cut back, 6 bases at V and 3 bases at J, with 14 bases in the middle. Looked up from germline, CDR1 is SNHLY and CDR2 is FYNNEI. This CDR3 has 14 residues. The DNA of the CDR3 is TGTGCCAGCAGGCGGGGCTTGAGGGAAGAGACCCAGTACTTC. This translates into CASRRGLREETQYF.

The V call is TRBV30, the J call TRBJ2-6; TRBD2 aligns across 7 bases. V shed 0 bases, J shed 0 bases, and the junction held 17 bases outside the gene matches. The CDR3 has 21 residues. Germline CDR1 GTSNPN, CDR2 SVGIG (reference sequence). CDR3: CAWSVRGRETKARSGANVLTF. CDR3 sequence (DNA): TGTGCCTGGAGTGTACGGGGGAGGGAGACTAAAGCCCGCTCTGGGGCCAACGTCCTGACTTTC.

Of note for this clone: A much larger clone differs by one base, so this may be a read error. V and J are TRBV7-3 and TRBJ2-1, with no clear D. The CDR3 sequence is 16 residues long. Trimming stripped 5 bases from V and 5 bases from J, with 19 bases between. CDR1 is SGHTA, CDR2 FQGTGA, per germline. The CDR3 coding sequence is TGTGCCAGCAGCCCCACCCCGGCGCCTCCAGACAATGAGCAGTTCTTC. Protein product: CASSPTPAPPDNEQFF.